Below, 20 T cell receptor beta chains from the same sample are listed, as sequenced in a study of T cell responses to AZD1222 COVID-19 vaccine. The assay was immunoSEQ multiplex PCR, and TCRdb's table has in-frame clones only and misses some. This sample has about 110,000 clones, with roughly 90% found just once. The specimen was peripheral blood, collected on day 0 of AZD1222 vaccination. The receptor source for this set is an adult in good health.

J is TRBJ1-1 and V is TRBV5-5, with TRBD1 as a possible D gene (6 bases). Trimming shortened V by 3 bases and J by 4 bases, and 16 bases separated the two germline ends. Germline V gene data show CDR1 as SGHKS and CDR2 as YYEKEE (reference sequence). This CDR3 is built from 15 residues. The CDR3 DNA follows: TGTGCCAGCAGCTGGGCGACAAGAGGGGGCACTGAAGCTTTCTTT. Residues: CASSWATRGGTEAFF.

This chain connects TRBV5-1 to TRBJ1-1; maybe TRBD1 (5 bases). The CDR3 runs 14 residues. Per germline, CDR1 SGHRS and CDR2 YFSETQ. V was pared by 3 bases and J by 5 bases, with 14 bases between. The CDR3 here is CASSSSGGRTEAFF. CDR3 in DNA: TGCGCCAGCAGCTCCTCCGGGGGTCGGACTGAAGCTTTCTTT.

The chain recombines TRBV28 with TRBJ1-2, with D tentatively TRBD1 (5 bases). This CDR3 is built from 17 residues. Germline-derived CDR1 and CDR2 are MDHEN and SYDVKM. V gave up 3 bases and J gave up 8 bases, with 25 bases separating them. Here the CDR3 DNA reads TGTGCCAGCAGTTTTCCCCGAGAGGGGCCGTATATCGGGGGCTACACCTTC. Residues: CASSFPREGPYIGGYTF.

V usage is TRBV5-5 and J usage is TRBJ2-2; D unclear. CDR1 SGHKS and CDR2 YYEKEE come from the germline V gene (reference sequence). The ends were cut back, 1 base at V and 2 bases at J, with 6 bases in the middle. There are 14 residues in the CDR3. DNA of the CDR3: TGTGCCAGCAGCTTGATCGCTAACACCGGGGAGCTGTTTTTT. Translation: CASSLIANTGELFF. Filled out from reference TRBV5-5 and TRBJ2-2, the complete variable domain reads DAGVTQSPTHLIKTRGQQVTLRCSPISGHKSVSWYQQVLGQGPQFIFQYYEKEERGRGNFPDRFSARQFPNYSSELNVNALLLGDSALYLCASSLIANTGELFFGEGSRLTVL.

J is TRBJ1-2 and V is TRBV25-1; D might be TRBD1 (5 bases). CDR3 length equals 13 residues. Germline-derived CDR1 and CDR2 are MGHDK and SYGVNS. Trimming took off 2 bases at V and 7 bases at J, with 11 bases between the two ends. CDR3 loop: CASSEKRGGGYTF. The CDR3 nucleotides read TGTGCCAGCAGTGAAAAGAGGGGAGGTGGCTACACCTTC.

The chain combines TRBV13 with TRBJ1-1; TRBD1 aligns across 7 bases. The trim removed 0 bases at V and 4 bases at J, leaving 5 bases unmatched. This CDR3 is built from 15 residues. CDR1 is PRHDT, CDR2 FYEKMQ, per germline (reference sequence). This CDR3 is CASSLGYRGGTEAFF. The CDR3 DNA sequence: TGTGCCAGCAGCTTAGGCTACAGGGGAGGCACTGAAGCTTTCTTT.

The rearrangement links TRBV6-1 to TRBJ2-7; tentatively, D is TRBD2 (7 bases). The length of the CDR3 is 13 residues. Trimming cost V 2 bases and J 6 bases, with 11 bases left between them. Germline V CDR1 and CDR2: MNHNS, SASEGT. The CDR3 is CASSEMRGGEQYV. CDR3 nucleotides: TGTGCCAGCAGTGAAATGAGGGGGGGCGAGCAGTACGTC.

The chain has TRBV7-6 and TRBJ1-3; no clear D. The CDR3 is 15 amino acids. Per the germline V gene, CDR1 is SGHVS and CDR2 is FNYEAQ. V was cut by 1 base and J by 0 bases, with 7 bases left in between. The CDR3 coding sequence is TGTGCCAGCAGCTTAGGGGCGGACTCTGGAAACACCATATATTTT. Amino acid sequence: CASSLGADSGNTIYF.

The chain recombines TRBV5-1 with TRBJ2-7, with 9 bases aligning to TRBD1. Germline CDR1 is SGHRS and CDR2 is YFSETQ. The CDR3 has 15 residues. Trimming took 4 bases from V and 1 from J; bases not matched to a gene: 6. This chain's CDR3 is CASSPGDRDSYEQYF. The CDR3 nucleotides read TGCGCCAGCAGCCCCGGGGACAGGGATTCCTACGAGCAGTACTTC.

The rearrangement links TRBV5-6 to TRBJ2-2; tentative D call: TRBD1 (5 bases). Germline V gene lookup returns CDR1 SGHDT and CDR2 YYEEEE. The germline V and J ends were trimmed by 8 bases and 5 bases, with 16 bases remaining between them. CDR3 length equals 14 residues. This CDR3 is CARLMGRTTGELFF. CDR3 bases: TGTGCCAGACTGATGGGGCGAACTACCGGGGAGCTGTTTTTT.

The chain employs TRBV18 and TRBJ1-1, with D unclear. There are 15 residues in the CDR3. Between the trimmed V and J ends, which lost 3 bases and 4 bases, there was a span of 15 bases. Germline V gene data show CDR1 as KGHSH and CDR2 as LQKENI. The chain's CDR3 is CASSPKGGFGTEAFF. In DNA, the CDR3 is TGTGCCAGCTCACCTAAGGGAGGGTTTGGCACTGAAGCTTTCTTT.

V gene TRBV7-8 combines with J gene TRBJ2-5; TRBD1 matches at 9 bases. Trimming at V came to 1 base and at J to 4 bases, leaving 7 bases not matched to a gene. Germline CDR1 is SGHVS and CDR2 is FQNEAQ. CDR3 size: 16 residues. CDR3 loop: CASSLGTGAGGETQYF. CDR3 DNA: TGTGCCAGCAGCTTAGGGACAGGGGCCGGAGGAGAGACCCAGTACTTC.

The rearrangement joins TRBV5-6 to TRBJ1-2; D gene ambiguous. Between the trimmed V and J ends, which lost 1 base and 7 bases, there was a span of 14 bases. Germline CDR1 reads SGHDT; CDR2 reads YYEEEE. This CDR3 is 14 amino acids long. The CDR3 nucleotides are TGTGCCAGCAGCTTGAACCGCCTGTCTGCTGGCTACACCTTC. This gives the protein CASSLNRLSAGYTF. Combining the CDR3 with reference TRBV5-6 and TRBJ1-2 gives the whole variable domain DAGVTQSPTHLIKTRGQQVTLRCSPKSGHDTVSWYQQALGQGPQFIFQYYEEEERQRGNFPDRFSGHQFPNYSSELNVNALLLGDSALYLCASSLNRLSAGYTFGSGTRLTVV.

The sample holds a few counts of this clone. The rearrangement uses TRBV5-8 and TRBJ1-1; D remains ambiguous. The germline V gene encodes CDR1 SGHTS and CDR2 YDEGEE. This CDR3 comprises 10 residues. V shed 5 bases and J shed 5 bases, with 4 bases lying between them. The CDR3 loop reads CASRRTEAFF. The CDR3 DNA is TGTGCCAGCAGGAGGACTGAAGCTTTCTTT.

This clone was observed a few times. The V gene is TRBV14, the J gene TRBJ1-6; 9 bases fit TRBD1. The CDR3 runs to 15 residues. In germline, CDR1 is SGHDN, CDR2 FVKESK. V gave up 4 bases and J gave up 9 bases; unmatched junction bases: 7. CDR3 loop: CASSPGQGISSPLHF. CDR3 sequence (DNA): TGTGCCAGCAGCCCGGGACAGGGTATAAGTTCACCCCTCCACTTT.

This chain links TRBV11-2 with TRBJ2-7; 9 bases are a match to TRBD2. Germline CDR1 SGHAT, CDR2 FQNNGV. This CDR3 has 15 amino acids. V lost 2 bases, J lost 0 bases, and 2 bases stayed unmatched. CDR3 DNA: TGTGCCAGCAGCTTATCGCGGGGGGGCTCCTACGAGCAGTACTTC. It codes for CASSLSRGGSYEQYF.

V and J are TRBV7-3 and TRBJ2-5, with D perhaps matching TRBD1 (5 bases). Germline values: CDR1 SGHTA, CDR2 FQGTGA. V lost 5 bases and J 9 bases, leaving 16 bases between the germline ends. The CDR3 is 13 residues long. The CDR3 protein is CASSPTTLGAQYF. The CDR3, as DNA: TGTGCCAGCAGCCCGACAACGCTAGGGGCCCAGTACTTC.

J is TRBJ1-4 and V is TRBV6-5, with 7 nucleotides matching TRBD1. This CDR3 contains 14 residues. CDR1 is MNHEY, CDR2 SVGAGI, per germline. The ends lost 2 bases at V and 7 bases at J; junction bases unmatched: 4. The CDR3 DNA reads TGTGCCAGCAGTTACGCCCAGGGGGGTGAAAAACTGTTTTTT. Its protein is CASSYAQGGEKLFF.

The chain combines TRBV23-1 with TRBJ1-2; tentative D call: TRBD1 (5 bases). TRBV23-1 is filed as an ORF, its function uncertain. This CDR3 is built from 13 residues. V was trimmed by 3 bases and J by 3 bases, leaving 8 bases between them. The CDR3, as DNA: TGCGCCAGCAGTCATACAGGCTACTATGGCTACACCTTC. Translated: CASSHTGYYGYTF.

This chain uses TRBV3-1 (or the pseudogene TRBV3-2) with TRBJ1-2; D remains ambiguous. The V gene lost 1 base and the J gene lost 7 bases, with 10 bases spanning the gap. Per the germline V gene, CDR1 is LGHDT and CDR2 is YNNKEL (reference sequence). The CDR3 runs 13 residues. As DNA, the CDR3 is TGTGCCAGCAGCCAAGTCGCCTCTATTGGCTACACCTTC. This encodes CASSQVASIGYTF.